The entry that follows covers one T cell receptor (beta chain) sequence. The data were obtained in a study of T cell changes during pregnancy in multiple sclerosis. The method was immunoSEQ multiplex PCR; TCRdb's version includes in-frame clones alone and lacks a portion of them. The table has 30,000 to 35,000 clones, approximately 91% seen once. There are 14 residues in the CDR3. V lost 7 bases, J lost 2 bases, and 3 bases stayed unmatched. CDR1 is MNHNY and CDR2 is SVGAGI in the germline V gene (reference sequence). This chain uses TRBV6-6 with TRBJ1-5; 9 bases fit TRBD1. The sample in question was CD8+ T cells from peripheral blood mononuclear cells, obtained in the second trimester of pregnancy. This sequence was found in a female donor with multiple sclerosis, enrolled in a pregnancy study. The CDR3 protein is CASKDRGGNQPQHF. The DNA of the CDR3 is TGTGCCAGCAAGGACAGGGGAGGCAATCAGCCCCAGCATTTT.